This T cell receptor beta chain was sequenced for a study of regulatory T cells in long-lasting Graves disease. Described time point: persistent/refractory GD, antithyroid drugs over 5 years with positive TRAb. TCR sequences were obtained from RNA taken from PBMCs. CDR1 and CDR2 (germline): MNHEY, SVGAGI. Unmatched junction bases numbered 4, after V lost 2 bases and J lost 4 bases. CDR3 length: 16 amino acids. iRepertoire HTBI primers and Arm-PCR of CDR3 regions built TCR beta libraries. In the authors' workflow: Throughout the samples, researchers identified about 56 TRBV and about 15 TRBJ segments. From the multiplex PCR reads, TCRdb called clonotypes with MiXCR, one entry per CDR3 protein. In this record, the V and J calls reflect TCRdb's handling and not the investigators' own analysis. The sample includes 500,000 to 700,000 distinct CDR3 sequences, about 30% seen only once; the top ten take roughly 40%.

This receptor was obtained from a female donor with Graves disease. V gene TRBV6-5 combines with J gene TRBJ2-5, with 13 bases aligning to TRBD2. The source material was peripheral blood mononuclear cells (PBMCs), sampled when the disease was refractory, from a patient treated with antithyroid drugs. CDR3 sequence reads: CASSYRTSGSTETQYF. Here the CDR3 DNA reads TGTGCCAGCAGTTACCGGACTAGCGGGAGTACAGAGACCCAGTACTTC.